The clone carrying this T cell receptor beta chain was seen ten or more times. Its antigen is still unknown. This sample is drawn from a study of tumor-infiltrating lymphocytes in primary liver carcinoma. Study-wide context: Patients comprised men and women whose ages fell between 30 and 69 years. Overall study findings and caveats: Samples were bulk unsorted, so CD4+ and CD8+ repertoires were not compared.

The CDR3 extends over 17 amino acids. After removal of 6 bases from V and 3 bases from J, the junction contained 19 bases not matched to a gene. Germline V lookup: CDR1 SQVTM, CDR2 ANQGSEA. The source of the blood RNA was unsorted whole blood, and germline DNA was extracted as well. The authors made TCR beta cDNA from 500 to 600 ng total RNA with a constant-region primer. Generation of the TCR beta libraries relied on three nested multiplex PCR rounds using slightly modified ARM-PCR. The first two PCR rounds, approximately 11 cycles each, used TRBV1-TRBV30 forward primers and a C-beta reverse primer. One entry per CDR3 protein results from TCRdb running MiXCR on the multiplex PCR reads. Of about 200,000 distinct CDR3 sequences in the sample, 65% are singletons; the top ten hold approximately 6.5%.

This chain uses TRBV29-1 with TRBJ1-1, with TRBD1 identical over 7 bases. This receptor was taken from a woman aged 60-75 years with primary liver carcinoma and hepatitis B virus infection. Sequenced sample: peripheral blood. Here the CDR3 DNA reads TGCAGCGTCCCGAGGGGGACAGACCTCTTCCTGGACACTGAAGCTTTCTTT. This gives the protein CSVPRGTDLFLDTEAFF.